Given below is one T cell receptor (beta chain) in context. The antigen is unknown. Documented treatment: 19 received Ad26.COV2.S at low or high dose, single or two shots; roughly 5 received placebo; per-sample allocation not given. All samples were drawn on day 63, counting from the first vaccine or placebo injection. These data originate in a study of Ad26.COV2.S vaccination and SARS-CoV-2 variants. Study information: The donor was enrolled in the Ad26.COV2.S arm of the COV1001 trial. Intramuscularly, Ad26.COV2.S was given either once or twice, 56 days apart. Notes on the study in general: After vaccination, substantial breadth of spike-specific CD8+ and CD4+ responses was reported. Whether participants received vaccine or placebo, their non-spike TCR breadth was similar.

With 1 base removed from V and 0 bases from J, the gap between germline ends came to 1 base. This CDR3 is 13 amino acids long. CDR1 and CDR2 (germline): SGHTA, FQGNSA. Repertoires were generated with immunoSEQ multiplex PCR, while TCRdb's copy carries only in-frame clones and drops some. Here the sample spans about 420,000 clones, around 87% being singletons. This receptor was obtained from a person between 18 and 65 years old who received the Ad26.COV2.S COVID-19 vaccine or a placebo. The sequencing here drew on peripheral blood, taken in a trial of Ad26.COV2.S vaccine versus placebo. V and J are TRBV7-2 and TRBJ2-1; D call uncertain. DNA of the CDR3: TGTGCCAGCAGCTTAGTCTCCTACAATGAGCAGTTCTTC. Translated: CASSLVSYNEQFF.